This entry concerns a single T cell receptor beta chain. Its specific antigen is unknown. Nothing much larger sits one base from this clone, and base qualities are not available. The sample comes from a study of human T cells and chemical hapten exposure (dated by TCRdb to 2020 to 2023). In the study overall: Libraries were combined into a pool for sequencing, and differences in TCR yield between samples came mainly from small differences in library volumes within the pool. This study followed changes in the peripheral blood TCR repertoire in vivo during primary and secondary sensitization of alopecia patients to the hapten diphenylcyclopropenone (DPC).

Points the paper makes about the study in general: No change with DPC sensitization was found in the number of TCRs above 1 in 1000 frequency, and no evidence of global repertoire structure alterations was found. Repeated subsampling changed both the strength of the expansion versus patch-test correlation and the threshold at which that correlation became significant.

V is cut by 1 base and J by 7 bases, and the space between the germline ends is 17 bases. Including the terminal cysteine and phenylalanine, the CDR3 comprises 15 residues. Left in the record is the CDR3 DNA by itself, 45 bases read in frame from the first base. Total RNA was extracted from unfractionated whole blood that had been collected in Tempus Blood RNA tubes. A few healthy volunteers were used as TCR sequencing controls and were bled at day 0, 2 weeks and 6 weeks. During library preparation, unique molecular identifiers were attached to individual cDNA molecules so that TCRs could be counted in a quantitative, reproducible way. From each blood RNA sample, both TCR alpha and TCR beta chains were sequenced. The source study handled its data this way. The median number of TCRs per sample was approximately 93,000, ranging from about 23,224 to 700,000. V, J and CDR3 annotation of the TCR reads was carried out using the Decombinator software suite. For the PS versus PT1 abundance plots, all samples were subsampled to the same number of TCRs (28,000). TCRs were defined as expanded if absent before sensitization and observed at least eight times at the 2-week time point. TCRdb reran the public reads through fastp at Q25 and MiXCR, keeping productive beta chains. When rows share a CDR3 protein, they turn into one entry using the most common DNA and genes. The V and J calls come from TCRdb's annotation, not from the publication. In this sample the table shows around 120,000 distinct CDR3 sequences, 8% to 9.5% of which occur a single time. Together, the top ten hold about 1.4% of the sample.

The V and J segments used are TRBV12-3 or TRBV12-4 and TRBJ2-7, with the D gene not clear enough to name. The sample consisted of whole blood. The origin of this receptor is a human donor in good health. Some clones in this sample may be carry-over from other donors' samples. Donor details come from another sample of the same person, matched by shared clones. The sequenced DNA is TGTGCCAGCAGTTTAGATTCAGGCAGGTCCCGGGAGCAGTACTTC. Translated, this gives CASSLDSGRSREQYF.